These 32 T cell receptor beta chains were all obtained from the same sample, sequenced in a study of Graves' ophthalmopathy and Graves' hyperthyroidism. Beta-chain TCR CDR3 regions were amplified from RNA transcripts. The workflow started with a first-round RT-PCR run with HTBI primers and then moved on to a second-round multiplex PCR. TCRdb re-analysed the multiplex PCR reads in MiXCR, keeping a single row per CDR3 protein. The sample shows fewer than 350,000 distinct CDR3 sequences, roughly 15% of them seen only once. The specimen sequenced was peripheral blood. These TCRs come from an adult man with Graves' ophthalmopathy.

This clonotype was observed many times. V usage is TRBV10-3 and J usage is TRBJ2-5; TRBD1 agrees at 12 bases. This CDR3 comprises 14 residues. Germline values: CDR1 ENHRY, CDR2 SYGVKD. Losses at the gene ends were 5 bases for V and 5 bases for J; bases not matched to a gene: 3. The CDR3: CAISPGTGGETQYF. As DNA, the CDR3 is TGTGCCATCAGTCCCGGGACAGGGGGCGAGACCCAGTACTTC.

This clonotype was counted only a few times. The rearrangement uses TRBV5-1 and TRBJ2-5; the D gene is possibly TRBD1 (5 bases). The CDR3 runs 15 residues. Between the trimmed V and J ends, which lost 0 bases and 5 bases, there was a span of 14 bases. The germline gives CDR1 SGHRS, CDR2 YFSETQ. DNA of the CDR3: TGCGCCAGCAGCTTGGAGGGGCGAAAGGGGGAGACCCAGTACTTC. As protein: CASSLEGRKGETQYF.

This clonotype was picked up many times. Here the CDR3 reads CAWSGWSGEETQYF. In DNA, the CDR3 is TGTGCCTGGAGTGGGTGGAGCGGGGAGGAGACCCAGTACTTC. V gene TRBV30 combines with J gene TRBJ2-5; TRBD2 matches at 7 bases. This CDR3 region has 14 residues. The germline V gene has CDR1 GTSNPN and CDR2 SVGIG (reference sequence). V lost 1 base and J lost 5; bases outside the gene matches: 7.

In its sample, this clonotype was seen many times. The CDR3 DNA follows: TGTGCCAGCAGTCGACTAGCGGGGGGTCAGGAGACCCAGTACTTC. This encodes CASSRLAGGQETQYF. J is TRBJ2-5 and V is TRBV6-2 or TRBV6-3, with 13 nucleotides matching TRBD2. Per germline, CDR1 MNHEY and CDR2 SVGEGT. V lost 5 bases to trimming and J lost 5 bases; unmatched junction nucleotides: 5. The CDR3 runs to 15 residues.

This clonotype came up many times. The gene calls are TRBV9 and TRBJ2-7; D perhaps matches TRBD1 (6 bases). This CDR3 contains 12 residues. Trimming pared 5 bases from V and 1 base from J, leaving 7 bases between. The germline V gene has CDR1 SGDLS and CDR2 YYNGEE. CDR3 sequence (DNA): TGTGCCAGCAGTGGACAGTCCTACGAGCAGTACTTC. Translation gives CASSGQSYEQYF.

At least ten counts were recorded for this clonotype. The chain joins TRBV5-1 to TRBJ2-7; weak D call: TRBD1 (6 bases). The CDR3 is made up of 13 amino acids. Germline-derived CDR1 and CDR2 are SGHRS and YFSETQ. Trimming shortened V by 1 base and J by 4 bases, and 9 bases separated the two germline ends. The CDR3 bases are TGCGCCAGCAGCTTGACAGGGCGGTACGAGCAGTACTTC. Translated, it gives CASSLTGRYEQYF.

As concerns this clonotype: It may be a read error: a sequence one base away is much more abundant. The chain employs TRBV20-1 and TRBJ2-7; 7 nucleotides line up with TRBD1. Germline V gene lookup returns CDR1 DFQATT and CDR2 SNEGSKA (reference sequence). The CDR3 consists of 15 residues. Trimming cost V 6 bases and J 2 bases; bases outside gene matches: 13. The CDR3 sequence is CSASEDRSLTYEQYV. CDR3 in DNA: TGCAGTGCAAGTGAGGACAGGTCGTTAACCTACGAGCAGTACGTC.

This clonotype was seen a few times. The J gene is TRBJ2-2, the V gene TRBV12-3 or TRBV12-4, with D unresolved. The CDR3 loop spans 15 amino acids. Trimming shortened V by 4 bases and J by 0 bases, and 9 bases separated the two germline ends. The CDR3 is CASSYGNTNTGELFF. The CDR3 region has the DNA TGTGCCAGCAGTTATGGGAACACGAACACCGGGGAGCTGTTTTTT.

There are many counts of this clonotype. CDR3 region: CSVAGVGGYSYEQYF. The DNA of the CDR3 is TGCAGCGTTGCAGGGGTTGGGGGTTACTCCTACGAGCAGTACTTC. V usage is TRBV29-1 and J usage is TRBJ2-7; the D gene is possibly TRBD1 (6 bases). This CDR3 contains 15 residues. V was shortened by 4 bases and J by 0 bases, with 16 bases between the two germline ends. The V gene's germline CDR1 is SQVTM and CDR2 ANQGSEA.

This clonotype was observed at least ten times. The chain carries TRBV9 and TRBJ2-7; D is ambiguous. V shed 4 bases and J shed 7 bases, with 12 bases lying between them. The CDR3 runs to 12 residues. Germline CDR1 and CDR2: SGDLS and YYNGEE. Here the CDR3 reads CASSLDVGEQYF. The CDR3 DNA reads as TGTGCCAGCAGCCTGGACGTGGGGGAGCAGTACTTC.

This clonotype was picked up many times. This chain uses TRBV7-2 with TRBJ2-7, with D tentatively TRBD2 (7 bases). The V gene lost 0 bases and the J gene lost 3 bases, with 12 bases spanning the gap. The CDR3 runs 15 residues. CDR1 and CDR2 (germline): SGHTA, FQGNSA. CDR3 loop: CASSLAGGGIYEQYF. The CDR3 nucleotides are TGTGCCAGCAGCTTAGCTGGGGGGGGCATCTACGAGCAGTACTTC.

This clonotype was counted many times. Germline and junction disagree at one end, which may indicate a read error. The chain uses TRBV6-1 and TRBJ1-5, with a weak D call TRBD1 (5 bases). Per germline, CDR1 MNHNS and CDR2 SASEGT. The CDR3 contains 16 residues. The CDR3 is CASSEEGGTSSQPQHF. The CDR3 nucleotides are TGTGCCAGCAGTGAAGAGGGAGGGACGAGCAGTCAGCCCCAGCATTTT.

This clonotype has ten or more counts. The rearrangement links TRBV28 to TRBJ2-2, with TRBD2 matching over 11 bases. The CDR3 consists of 17 residues. The germline gives CDR1 MDHEN, CDR2 SYDVKM. J was trimmed by 1 base and V by 3 bases; bases with no gene match: 4. The CDR3 bases are TGTGCCAGCAGTTTCGGGACTAGCGGTCTGAACACCGGGGAGCTGTTTTTT. Its translation is CASSFGTSGLNTGELFF.

This chain links TRBV6-1 with TRBJ1-5; D may be TRBD1 (5 bases). V was trimmed by 1 base and J by 1 base, leaving 11 bases between them. There are 16 residues in the CDR3. The V gene's germline CDR1 is MNHNS and CDR2 SASEGT. CDR3 coding DNA: TGTGCCAGCAGTGAAGGGAAGGGACTAAGCAATCAGCCCCAGCATTTT. Translated, it gives CASSEGKGLSNQPQHF.

This clonotype showed up many times. This chain joins TRBV2 and TRBJ2-7; 14 bases map to TRBD2. The trim removed 4 bases at V and 1 base at J, leaving 9 bases unmatched. This CDR3 spans 18 amino acids. CDR1 SNHLY and CDR2 FYNNEI come from the germline V gene. The CDR3 here is CASSAGLAGAGGSYEQYF. CDR3 in DNA: TGTGCCAGCAGTGCGGGACTAGCGGGAGCGGGCGGTTCCTACGAGCAGTACTTC.

This clonotype was found many times. The chain joins TRBV6-5 to TRBJ1-1; TRBD1 aligns across 8 bases. Looked up from germline, CDR1 is MNHEY and CDR2 is SVGAGI. The CDR3 extends over 15 amino acids. V lost 2 bases and J lost 11; bases outside the gene matches: 13. The chain's CDR3 is CASSYERQGTPWAFF. Written as DNA, the CDR3 is TGTGCCAGCAGTTACGAAAGACAGGGGACGCCGTGGGCTTTCTTT.

DNA for the CDR3: TGTGCCAGCAGCGACAGCCATCAGCCCCAGCATTTT. Encoded protein: CASSDSHQPQHF. The J gene is TRBJ1-5, the V gene TRBV6-2 or TRBV6-3; maybe TRBD1 (5 bases). CDR1 is MNHEY, CDR2 SVGEGT, per germline. The CDR3 totals 12 residues. V lost 6 bases and J 5 bases, leaving 8 bases between the germline ends.

V is TRBV12-3 or TRBV12-4 and J is TRBJ2-2, with 12 bases lining up with TRBD1. The CDR3 loop spans 15 amino acids. The trim removed 5 bases at V and 6 bases at J, leaving 4 bases unmatched. For the CDR3, the DNA is TGTGCCAGCAGTAAGGGACAGGGGGCGTCCGGGGAGCTGTTTTTT. It encodes CASSKGQGASGELFF.

V and J are TRBV20-1 and TRBJ2-7; 8 bases are a match to TRBD2. The trim removed 5 bases at V and 3 bases at J, leaving 9 bases unmatched. The CDR3 has 14 amino acids. Germline-derived CDR1 and CDR2 are DFQATT and SNEGSKA (reference sequence). Here the CDR3 reads CSARSGTSFYEQYF. CDR3 nucleotide sequence: TGCAGTGCTCGTTCCGGGACTAGTTTCTACGAGCAGTACTTC.

The genes are TRBV27 and TRBJ2-7, with 7 bases lining up with TRBD1. This CDR3 region has 15 residues. Germline V gives CDR1 MNHEY, CDR2 SMNVEV (reference sequence). Losses at the gene ends were 8 bases for V and 2 bases for J; bases not matched to a gene: 12. The chain's CDR3 is CASPPPRDSTYEQYF. The CDR3 DNA is TGTGCCAGCCCCCCGCCTAGGGACAGCACCTACGAGCAGTACTTC.

This clonotype was seen at least ten times. This chain connects TRBV5-4 to TRBJ2-5; D not certain. Looked up from germline, CDR1 is SGHNT and CDR2 is YYREEE (reference sequence). Deletions cut 4 bases from V and 0 bases from J, with 10 bases between. The CDR3 consists of 14 residues. DNA of the CDR3: TGTGCCAGCAGCCCCAAAGAGAACCAAGAGACCCAGTACTTC. This encodes CASSPKENQETQYF.

This clonotype appeared many times. J is TRBJ2-4 and V is TRBV12-3 or TRBV12-4; 8 bases agree with TRBD1. V was clipped by 3 bases and J by 9 bases; unmatched bases: 10. The CDR3 is 15 residues long. In DNA, the CDR3 is TGTGCCAGCAGTTTGGACTTGACAGGGGCGGCCATTCAGTACTTC. It yields the protein CASSLDLTGAAIQYF.

This clonotype showed up many times. This chain uses TRBV20-1 with TRBJ1-2; the D is unclear. CDR1 and CDR2 (germline): DFQATT, SNEGSKA (reference sequence). CDR3 length equals 14 residues. The CDR3 nucleotides read TGCAGGCCTACCGCCCAGGAGGTTAACTATGGCTACACCTTC. This translates into CRPTAQEVNYGYTF.

The table lists this clonotype with a few counts. CDR3 nucleotides: TGTGCCTGGAGTAGCGGGGGGGCGAGCTCCTACGAGCAGTACTTC. It encodes CAWSSGGASSYEQYF. This chain links TRBV30 with TRBJ2-7; 10 bases match TRBD2. J gave up 0 bases and V 2 bases, and 4 bases lay outside the gene matches. Germline V CDR1 and CDR2: GTSNPN, SVGIG (reference sequence). The CDR3 is 15 residues long.

This clonotype was recorded many times. The V call is TRBV10-3, the J call TRBJ1-5; 8 bases align to TRBD1. CDR3 length equals 15 residues. Germline lookup yields CDR1 ENHRY and CDR2 SYGVKD. V dropped 2 bases and J dropped 4; count of bases not matched to a gene: 4. CDR3 loop: CAISERTGMNQPQHF. CDR3 DNA: TGTGCCATCAGTGAGAGGACAGGGATGAATCAGCCCCAGCATTTT.

This clonotype was seen repeatedly, ten times or more. The V gene is TRBV3-1, the J gene TRBJ2-5; TRBD1 aligns across 11 bases. J was trimmed by 4 bases and V by 4 bases; bases with no gene match: 5. The CDR3 contains 15 residues. Germline V gene sequence: CDR1 LGHDT, CDR2 YNNKEL (reference sequence). CDR3 DNA sequence: TGTGCCAGCAGCCCGGGACAGGGGGTCGGAGAGACCCAGTACTTC. Translated: CASSPGQGVGETQYF.

The chain uses TRBV11-2 and TRBJ2-7; 8 nucleotides match TRBD2. Germline values: CDR1 SGHAT, CDR2 FQNNGV. This CDR3 is built from 14 residues. Trimming cost V 2 bases and J 3 bases; bases outside gene matches: 3. CDR3 residues: CASSLTGRVYEQYF. CDR3 nucleotides: TGTGCCAGCAGCTTAACCGGGAGGGTCTACGAGCAGTACTTC.

The chain employs TRBV10-3 and TRBJ2-5, with D perhaps TRBD1 or TRBD2 (5 bases each). V shed 10 bases and J shed 1 base, with 10 bases lying between them. The CDR3 consists of 12 residues. Germline V gives CDR1 ENHRY, CDR2 SYGVKD. The CDR3 DNA follows: TGTGCCAGCCGGGACGGCCAAGAGACCCAGTACTTC. It yields the protein CASRDGQETQYF.

This clonotype was seen many times. The CDR3 DNA sequence: TGTGCCAGCAGCCTCTTAGCGGGAATGGTCGAGCAGTACTTC. As protein: CASSLLAGMVEQYF. The genes are TRBV7-9 and TRBJ2-7, with 8 bases lining up with TRBD2. The V and J ends lost 5 bases and 6 bases, in that order; junction bases with no gene match: 9. The CDR3 covers 14 residues. Germline loops: CDR1 SEHNR, CDR2 FQNEAQ (reference sequence). The entire variable domain, with the rest obtained from reference TRBV7-9 and TRBJ2-7, is as follows: DTGVSQNPRHKITKRGQNVTFRCDPISEHNRLYWYRQTLGQGPEFLTYFQNEAQLEKSRLLSDRFSAERPKGSFSTLEIQRTEQGDSAMYLCASSLLAGMVEQYFGPGTRLTVT.

This clonotype has at least ten counts. V gene TRBV19 combines with J gene TRBJ2-7, with 8 nucleotides matching TRBD2. CDR1 is LNHDA and CDR2 is SQIVND in the germline V gene (reference sequence). This CDR3 region has 14 residues. Trimming at V came to 7 bases and at J to 0 bases, leaving 5 bases not matched to a gene. In DNA, the CDR3 is TGTGCCAGTAACGACGGACTAGCCTCCTACGAGCAGTACTTC. Protein: CASNDGLASYEQYF.

In this sample, this clonotype turned up many times. The V gene is TRBV4-1, the J gene TRBJ1-1; D uncertain. Germline V CDR1 and CDR2: MGHRA, YSYEKL. The ends were cut back, 1 base at V and 7 bases at J, with 10 bases in the middle. This CDR3 is built from 13 residues. CDR3 nucleotides: TGCGCCAGCAGCCAAGGTCGAGCCCTTGAAGCTTTCTTT. Its translation is CASSQGRALEAFF.

This clonotype occurred many times. The rearrangement links TRBV7-8 to TRBJ1-3, with 7 bases matching TRBD1. The CDR3 sequence is 15 residues long. The germline CDR1 and CDR2 sequences are SGHVS and FQNEAQ. Trimming removed 5 bases from V and 3 bases from J; junction bases left unmatched: 7. CDR3 nucleotides: TGTGCCAGCAGCCCGACAGGGACGCGTGGAAACACCATATATTTT. This gives the protein CASSPTGTRGNTIYF. Full variable domain (rest looked up from reference TRBV7-8 and TRBJ1-3): GAGVSQSPRYKVAKRGQDVALRCDPISGHVSLFWYQQALGQGPEFLTYFQNEAQLDKSGLPSDRFFAERPEGSVSTLKIQRTQQEDSAVYLCASSPTGTRGNTIYFGEGSWLTVV.